The present T cell receptor beta chain was sequenced within a study of T cells after posttransplantation cyclophosphamide. Findings and limits, study-wide: Later post-transplant blood repertoires were often dominated by donor CD8+ memory clones. Skin or GI-infiltrating T cells shared few TRB sequences with blood. Recipient CMV seropositivity and CMV reactivation strongly tracked TRB clonality.

This clone appeared many times. Its matching antigen is unknown. Repertoires were generated with immunoSEQ multiplex PCR, while TCRdb's copy carries only in-frame clones and drops some. In total the sample includes 40,000 to 55,000 clones, none of them seen once. This CDR3 spans 15 amino acids. From germline, CDR1 is LNHNV and CDR2 YYDKDF (reference sequence). V gave up 2 bases and J gave up 6 bases; unmatched junction bases: 6. The TCR comes from a man aged 35 to 55 in good health, CMV-negative, and a related stem cell transplant donor. The source material was PBMCs. This sequence joins TRBV15 and TRBJ2-1; 8 bases match TRBD2. CDR3 in DNA: TGTGCCACCAGCAGACGGACTAGCAGGGGCAATGAGCAGTTCTTC. Translation: CATSRRTSRGNEQFF.